This T cell receptor beta chain was profiled in a study of early T cells in non-severe SARS-CoV-2 infection. Study-level information: Unsorted whole blood bulk RNA was sequenced, with unpaired chains. Whole-study results and caveats: Matching with VDJdb favored anti-spike CD8 responses (missing private and CD4 specificities).

In this sample, this clonotype turned up many times. Its antigen is still unknown. The V and J ends lost 5 bases and 4 bases, in that order; junction bases with no gene match: 14. CDR3 length equals 16 residues. Per germline, CDR1 SGHRS and CDR2 YFSETQ. Individual cDNA molecules received unique molecular identifiers during library preparation. A single record per CDR3 protein comes from TCRdb applying MiXCR to the 5' RACE reads. Altogether under 100,000 distinct CDR3 sequences are present, approximately 9.9% being singletons, with the ten largest covering around 5%. The rearrangement uses TRBV5-1 and TRBJ1-2; 7 nucleotides agree with TRBD1. The origin of this receptor is an adult who was a healthcare worker with PCR-confirmed SARS-CoV-2 infection or an uninfected control (not recorded which). Sequencing was carried out using whole blood. In DNA form, the CDR3 reads TGCGCCAGCAGGCGGGCCGGGACAGAGTCTACCTATGGCTACACCTTC. It specifies CASRRAGTESTYGYTF.